This T cell receptor (beta chain) was sequenced in a study of early T cells in non-severe SARS-CoV-2 infection. Overall study: Chains from this unsorted whole-blood bulk RNA could not be paired.

The CDR3 loop spans 15 amino acids. The germline V gene encodes CDR1 MNHNS and CDR2 SASEGT. This clonotype was detected many times. One junction end disagrees with the germline gene, perhaps due to a read error. Each single cDNA molecule received a unique molecular identifier. TCRdb redid the calling of the 5' RACE reads with MiXCR, one entry per CDR3 protein. The table shows about 36,000 distinct CDR3 sequences, with around 5% occurring only once. Specimen: whole blood. The receptor's source is an adult who was a healthcare worker with PCR-confirmed SARS-CoV-2 infection or an uninfected control (not recorded which). This chain uses TRBV6-1 with TRBJ1-6, with a possible D match to TRBD1 (6 bases). CDR3 bases: TGTGCCAGCAGTGGGGCGAACAGAGGGACACCCCTTGTCCGCTTT. Residues: CASSGANRGTPLVRF.